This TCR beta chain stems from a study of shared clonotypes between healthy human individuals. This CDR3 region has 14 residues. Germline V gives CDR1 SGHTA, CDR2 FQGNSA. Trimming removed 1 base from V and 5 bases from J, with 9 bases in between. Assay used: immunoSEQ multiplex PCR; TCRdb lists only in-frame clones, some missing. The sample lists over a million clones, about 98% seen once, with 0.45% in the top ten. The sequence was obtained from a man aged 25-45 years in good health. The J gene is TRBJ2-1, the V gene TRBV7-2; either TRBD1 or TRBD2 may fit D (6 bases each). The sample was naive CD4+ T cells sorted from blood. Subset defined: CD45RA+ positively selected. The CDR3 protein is CASSLVRGDNEQFF. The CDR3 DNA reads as TGTGCCAGCAGCTTAGTTAGGGGGGACAATGAGCAGTTCTTC.